Sequencing of this T cell receptor (beta chain) was carried out in a study of blood T cell repertoires in COVID-19. For the study at large: Some COVID-19 samples were acute and others convalescent; all came from the United States, Italy and Spain. Sample material is recorded as cDNA or gDNA derived from T cells, B-cell-depleted T cells, or PBMCs.

The CDR3 consists of 15 residues. Deletions cut 0 bases from V and 1 base from J, with 9 bases between. CDR1 and CDR2 from the germline V gene are WNHNN and SYGVQD (reference sequence). The authors' processing: Estimation of nucleated cell counts was performed using reference gene primer amplification. The assay was immunoSEQ multiplex PCR, and TCRdb's table has in-frame clones only and misses some. V and J calls and clone size follow that table, whereas D and trimming were derived from the DNA. The top ten clones hold approximately 5% of a sample with roughly 130,000 clones, around nine tenths of them seen once.

V and J are TRBV10-1 and TRBJ1-1; D is unresolved. The TCR was taken from a man in his sixties with COVID-19, enrolled during active disease. The source material was peripheral blood. The CDR3 sequence is CASSESLGENTEAFF. The CDR3 bases are TGCGCCAGCAGTGAGTCTTTGGGAGAGAACACTGAAGCTTTCTTT.